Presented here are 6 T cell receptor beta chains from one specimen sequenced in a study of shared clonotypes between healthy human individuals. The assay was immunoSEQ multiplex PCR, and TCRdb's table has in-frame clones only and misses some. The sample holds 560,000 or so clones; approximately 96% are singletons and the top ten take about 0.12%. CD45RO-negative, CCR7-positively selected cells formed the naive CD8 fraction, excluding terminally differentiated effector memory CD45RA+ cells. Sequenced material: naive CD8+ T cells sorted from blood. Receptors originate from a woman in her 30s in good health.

CDR3 sequence: CASSHWVGGLETQYF. CDR3 bases: TGTGCCAGCAGCCATTGGGTAGGGGGCTTGGAGACCCAGTACTTC. V and J are TRBV4-2 and TRBJ2-5; TRBD1 aligns across 7 bases. The CDR3 runs to 15 residues. Trimming removed 3 bases from V and 5 bases from J; junction bases left unmatched: 9. Looked up from germline, CDR1 is LGHNA and CDR2 is YNFKEQ.

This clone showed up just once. CDR3: CASSIVSSGSMNNEQFF. CDR3 sequence (DNA): TGTGCCAGTAGTATAGTGTCCAGCGGGAGTATGAACAATGAGCAGTTCTTC. V usage is TRBV19 and J usage is TRBJ2-1; 8 bases align to TRBD2. This CDR3 spans 17 amino acids. Germline loops: CDR1 LNHDA, CDR2 SQIVND (reference sequence). J was trimmed by 5 bases and V by 1 base; bases with no gene match: 10. The variable domain in full, with the rest retrieved from reference TRBV19 and TRBJ2-1, is DGGITQSPKYLFRKEGQNVTLSCEQNLNHDAMYWYRQDPGQGLRLIYYSQIVNDFQKGDIAEGYSVSREKKESFPLTVTSAQKNPTAFYLCASSIVSSGSMNNEQFFGPGTRLTVL.

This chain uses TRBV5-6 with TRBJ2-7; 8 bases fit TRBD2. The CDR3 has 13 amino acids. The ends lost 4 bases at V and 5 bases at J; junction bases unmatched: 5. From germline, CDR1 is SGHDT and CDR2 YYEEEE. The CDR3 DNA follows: TGTGCCAGCAGCGAGACTAGCGAGGACGAGCAGTACTTC. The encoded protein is CASSETSEDEQYF.

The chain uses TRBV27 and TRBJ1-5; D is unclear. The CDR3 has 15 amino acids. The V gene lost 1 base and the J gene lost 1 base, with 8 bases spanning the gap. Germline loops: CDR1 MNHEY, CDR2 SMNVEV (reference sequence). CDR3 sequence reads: CASSLFLGSNQPQHF. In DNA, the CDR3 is TGTGCCAGCAGTTTATTTCTGGGGAGCAATCAGCCCCAGCATTTT.

CDR3 protein: CASSSTDSRANTGELFF. The DNA for the CDR3 is TGTGCCAGCAGTTCTACTGACAGCCGAGCGAACACCGGGGAGCTGTTTTTT. The gene calls are TRBV28 and TRBJ2-2; D might be TRBD1 (5 bases). The germline V gene encodes CDR1 MDHEN and CDR2 SYDVKM. V lost 4 bases and J lost 0, with 15 bases in between. The CDR3 covers 17 residues.

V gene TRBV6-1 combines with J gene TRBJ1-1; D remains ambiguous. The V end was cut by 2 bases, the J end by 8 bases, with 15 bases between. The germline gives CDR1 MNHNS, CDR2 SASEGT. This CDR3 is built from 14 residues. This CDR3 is CASSETGLAREAFF. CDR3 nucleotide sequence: TGTGCCAGCAGTGAAACCGGTTTGGCGAGAGAAGCTTTCTTT.